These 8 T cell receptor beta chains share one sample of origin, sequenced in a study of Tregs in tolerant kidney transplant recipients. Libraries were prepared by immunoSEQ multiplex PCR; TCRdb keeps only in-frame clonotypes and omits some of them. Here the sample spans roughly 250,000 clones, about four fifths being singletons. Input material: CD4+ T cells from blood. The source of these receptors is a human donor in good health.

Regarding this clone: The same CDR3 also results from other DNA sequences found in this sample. CDR3 loop: CASSEGRLYENEQFF. The CDR3 nucleotides read TGTGCCAGCAGTGAAGGACGGTTGTACGAGAATGAGCAGTTCTTC. The chain combines TRBV6-1 with TRBJ2-1; the D is unclear. The V gene's germline CDR1 is MNHNS and CDR2 SASEGT. With 1 base removed from V and 7 bases from J, the gap between germline ends came to 14 bases. The CDR3 loop spans 15 amino acids.

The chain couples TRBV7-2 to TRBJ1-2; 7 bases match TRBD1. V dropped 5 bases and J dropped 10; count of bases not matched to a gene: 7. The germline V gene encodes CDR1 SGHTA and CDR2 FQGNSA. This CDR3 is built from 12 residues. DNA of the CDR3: TGTGCCAGCAGCCCCGACAGGGAGTTCTACACCTTC. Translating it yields CASSPDREFYTF.

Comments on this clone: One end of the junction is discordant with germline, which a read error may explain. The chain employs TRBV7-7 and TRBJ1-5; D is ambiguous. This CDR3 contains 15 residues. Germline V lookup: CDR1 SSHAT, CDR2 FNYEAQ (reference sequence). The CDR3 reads CASSLDPRSNQPQHF. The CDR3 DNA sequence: TGTGCTAGCAGCCTGGACCCGCGTAGCAATCAGCCCCAGCATTTT.

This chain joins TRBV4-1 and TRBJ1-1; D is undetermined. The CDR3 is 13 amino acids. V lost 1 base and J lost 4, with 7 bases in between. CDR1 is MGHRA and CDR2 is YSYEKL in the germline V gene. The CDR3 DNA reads TGCGCCAGCAGCCAAGTTTACGGCACTGAAGCTTTCTTT. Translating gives CASSQVYGTEAFF.

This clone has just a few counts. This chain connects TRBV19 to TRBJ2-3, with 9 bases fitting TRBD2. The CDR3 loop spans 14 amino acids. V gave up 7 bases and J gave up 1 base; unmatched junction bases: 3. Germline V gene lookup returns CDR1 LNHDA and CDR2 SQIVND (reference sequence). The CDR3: CASMTSGRTDTQYF. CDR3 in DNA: TGTGCCAGTATGACTAGCGGACGCACAGATACGCAGTATTTT. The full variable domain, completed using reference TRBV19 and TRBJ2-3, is DGGITQSPKYLFRKEGQNVTLSCEQNLNHDAMYWYRQDPGQGLRLIYYSQIVNDFQKGDIAEGYSVSREKKESFPLTVTSAQKNPTAFYLCASMTSGRTDTQYFGPGTRLTVL.

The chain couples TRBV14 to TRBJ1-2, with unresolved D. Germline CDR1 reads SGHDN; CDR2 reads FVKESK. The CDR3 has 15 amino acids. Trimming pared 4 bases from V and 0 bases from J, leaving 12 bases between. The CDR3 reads CASSLQSGANYGYTF. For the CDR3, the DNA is TGTGCCAGCAGCCTCCAGTCGGGAGCTAACTATGGCTACACCTTC.

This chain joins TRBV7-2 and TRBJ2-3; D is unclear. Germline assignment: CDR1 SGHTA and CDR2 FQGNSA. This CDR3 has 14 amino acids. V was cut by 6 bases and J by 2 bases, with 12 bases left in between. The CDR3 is CASRRSRATDTQYF. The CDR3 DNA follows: TGTGCCAGCAGGAGAAGCCGGGCCACAGATACGCAGTATTTT. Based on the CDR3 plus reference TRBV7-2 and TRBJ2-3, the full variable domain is GAGVSQSPSNKVTEKGKDVELRCDPISGHTALYWYRQSLGQGLEFLIYFQGNSAPDKSGLPSDRFSAERTGGSVSTLTIQRTQQEDSAVYLCASRRSRATDTQYFGPGTRLTVL.

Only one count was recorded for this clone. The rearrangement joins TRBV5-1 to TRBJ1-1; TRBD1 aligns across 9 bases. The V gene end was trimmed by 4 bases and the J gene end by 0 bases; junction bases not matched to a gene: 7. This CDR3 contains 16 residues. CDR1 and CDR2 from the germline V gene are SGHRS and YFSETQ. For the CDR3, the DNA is TGCGCCAGCAGCGCTTGGGACAGGGAAATGAACACTGAAGCTTTCTTT. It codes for CASSAWDREMNTEAFF.